Below, one T cell receptor (beta chain) is given with its context. This clonotype came up many times. What this receptor recognizes is not known. No qualities accompany the bases; no much larger clone lies one base away. The treatment or condition label for this specimen denotes: live attenuated yellow fever vaccine strain. Two biological replicates of bulk PBMCs were collected at each blood-draw timepoint. PBMCs were isolated from peripheral blood using a standard Ficoll-Paque protocol. TriZol was used to extract RNA from bulk PBMCs, from CD4 and CD8 fractions, and from dextramer-positive and dextramer-negative fractions. Sequencing took place on an Illumina NovaSeq 6000. Synthesis of TCR cDNA relied on 5'RACE template switching, a step that introduced a universal primer site along with unique molecular identifiers. Priming for cDNA synthesis came from both the TCR alpha and TCR beta constant segments. Library amplification involved two PCR steps, and the second step added sample barcodes and sequencing adapters. Sequencing of libraries was performed on Illumina HiSeq 2500 (2x100 bp) or NovaSeq (2x150 bp). The authors' pipeline ran thus. Demultiplexing of reads and collapsing into UMI consensus sequences were performed with MIGEC, and V(D)J alignment was carried out with MiXCR. Using edgeR on replicate PBMC samples, clonotypes were called vaccine-responding if FDR was below 0.01 and the log2 fold change was above 5 up to day 15. CD4 or CD8 identity was assigned to each bulk clonotype according to whether the clonotype was present at higher abundance in the sequenced CD4 repertoire or the sequenced CD8 repertoire. TCRdb's own reprocessing of the public reads used fastp at Q25 and MiXCR and kept productive beta chains. All rows with the same CDR3 protein become a single entry with the most common DNA and genes. TCRdb assigned the V and J calls; the authors' analysis was not used. Recorded for this sample are some 320,000 distinct CDR3 sequences; approximately 4% of them occurred a single time. The ten largest make up around 23% of the sample.

The data derive from a study of T cells after yellow fever vaccination (dated by TCRdb to between 2018 and 2020). Regarding the complete study: The SMART-Seq v4 Ultra Low Input RNA kit was used to prepare libraries from fractions with low cell numbers. Two healthy male donors, one aged 18 to 30 and one aged 30 to 39 years, were included in the cohort. Blood was drawn at multiple timepoints before and after primary and secondary immunization, with bulk PBMC replicates and cell subsets isolated. To follow T-cell clones before and after primary and booster YFV17D yellow fever vaccination, bulk TCR alpha and beta repertoires were sequenced over time. The study at large found these results: A small share of clonotypes was detected in both CD4 and CD8 compartments, with the overlap likely arising from convergent recombination. FACS-sorted repertoires could contain abundant contaminating clonotypes from the bulk population, so computational filtering was required. Compared with the primary T-cell response, the secondary T-cell response was weaker but faster, peaking on day 5 rather than day 15. Most clones expanded after primary vaccination (approximately 97% of CD4 and 88% of CD8) were re-detected after the booster, suggesting that broad memory maintenance occurred. Because the study included only two donors, the extent to which the findings can be generalized is limited.

V and J lose 4 bases and 15 bases, and a span of 19 bases separates them. The CDR3, from cysteine to phenylalanine, totals 13 residues. Only the CDR3 part of the read is kept: 39 bases, read in frame from the first base. The germline V gene supplies CDR1 SGHAT and CDR2 FQNNGV. Sequencing used PBMCs, obtained 5 days after the yellow fever booster vaccination. The receptor comes from a man aged 18 to 30 who received the YFV17D yellow fever vaccine. The chain employs TRBV11-2 and TRBJ2-1; TRBD2 is a possible D gene, resting on 5 matching bases. The sequenced DNA: TGTGCCAGCAGCTATTTGACGCAGTCCGAGGGGTTCTTC. It translates as CASSYLTQSEGFF. The CDR3 plus the reference TRBV11-2 and TRBJ2-1 genes for the other parts give the full variable domain: EAGVAQSPRYKIIEKRQSVAFWCNPISGHATLYWYQQILGQGPKLLIQFQNNGVVDDSQLPKDRFSAERLKGVDSTLKIQPAKLEDSAVYLCASSYLTQSEGFFGPGTRLTVL.